This entry concerns a single TCR beta chain. The antigen is not known. The CDR3 extends over 15 amino acids. Germline V CDR1 and CDR2: PRHDT, FYEKMQ (reference sequence). V lost 3 bases to trimming and J lost 2 bases, with 11 bases between them. This entry comes from a study of cytomegalovirus exposure and HLA in healthy donors. Whole-study context: Genetic ancestry analysis placed about 80% of the 398 donors that were genotyped in the Caucasian-associated cluster.

Amplification used 60 Vbeta primers and 13 Jbeta primers. Clones were read by immunoSEQ multiplex PCR, and TCRdb kept only the in-frame ones, dropping some. The sample has approximately 75,000 clones; roughly 80% are singletons. Findings and caveats of the study: In a later analysis, most CMV-associated TCR beta chains appeared HLA-restricted. Overall, about 160 TCR beta chains were annotated as cytomegalovirus-associated. Later analysis demonstrated an association between a missense DCLRE1C variant and TCR beta V- and J-gene trimming.

The sequenced material came from PBMCs. This sequence joins TRBV13 and TRBJ2-1, with a possible D match to TRBD2 (6 bases). The clonotype comes from a male donor in good health and CMV-seronegative. The CDR3 region is CASSFFSSAYNEQFF. The CDR3 DNA is TGTGCCAGCAGCTTTTTTTCTAGCGCCTACAATGAGCAGTTCTTC.